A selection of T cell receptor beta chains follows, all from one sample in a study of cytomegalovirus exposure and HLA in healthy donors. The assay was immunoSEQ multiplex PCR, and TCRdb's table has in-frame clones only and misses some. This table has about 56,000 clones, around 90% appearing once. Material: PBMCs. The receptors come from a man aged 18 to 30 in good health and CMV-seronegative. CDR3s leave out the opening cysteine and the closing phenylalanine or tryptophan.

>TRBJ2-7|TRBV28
ASRPTSGIGRPYEQY
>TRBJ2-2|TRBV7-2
ASSQGDRPGELF
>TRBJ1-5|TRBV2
ASSEGQGPSNQPQH
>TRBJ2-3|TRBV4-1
ASSQAGTGAGADTQY
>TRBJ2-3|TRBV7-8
ASSRAGGTDTQY
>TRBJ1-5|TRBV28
ASSPWGQGAKPQH
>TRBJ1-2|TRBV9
ASSGPTSFDYGYT
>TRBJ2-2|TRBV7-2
ASSVEGTAGFNTGELF
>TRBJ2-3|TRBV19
ASSILASGFTDTQY
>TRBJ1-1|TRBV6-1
ASSEGGGFTEAF
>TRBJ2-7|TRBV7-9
ASAGRSVEQY
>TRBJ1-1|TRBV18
ASSPKGGNGEAF
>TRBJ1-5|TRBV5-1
ASSLEGNKPQH
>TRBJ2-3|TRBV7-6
ASSPLAGGTSTDTQY
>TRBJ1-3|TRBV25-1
ASSEVSSGNTIY
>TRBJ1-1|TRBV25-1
ASSDSTALNTEAF
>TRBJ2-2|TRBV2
ASSIKTITGELF
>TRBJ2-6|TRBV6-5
ASSYFSGSGANVLT
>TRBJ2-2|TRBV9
ASSVGQGWTGELF
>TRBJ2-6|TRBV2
ASSEQGVGANVLT
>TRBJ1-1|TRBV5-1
ATSAGVGNTEAF
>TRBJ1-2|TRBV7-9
ASSPRQVLDGYT
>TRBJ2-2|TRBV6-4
ASSEQVTGELF
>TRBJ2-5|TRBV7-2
ASSPRTPTQY
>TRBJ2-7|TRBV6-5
ASSYLGTGGGYEQY
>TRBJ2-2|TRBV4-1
ASSPEEIAGGNTGELF
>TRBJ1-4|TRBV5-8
ASSSGQVTNEKLF
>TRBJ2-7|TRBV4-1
ASSQSPLYEQY
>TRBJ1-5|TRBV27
ASSYGQDQPQH
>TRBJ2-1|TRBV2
ASSVGAVAYNEQF
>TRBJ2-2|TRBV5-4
ASSSDKNTGELF
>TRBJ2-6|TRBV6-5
ASSLSGANVLT
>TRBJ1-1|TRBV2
ASRTRGGSNTEAF
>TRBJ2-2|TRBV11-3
ASSLAAGITGELF
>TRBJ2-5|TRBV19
ASSTAGGETQY
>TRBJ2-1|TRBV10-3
AISESGRPHNEQF
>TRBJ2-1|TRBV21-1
ASWTSGRAVEQF
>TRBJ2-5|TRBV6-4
ASSVSRGETQY
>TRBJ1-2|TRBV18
ASSPLAAQGDHGYT
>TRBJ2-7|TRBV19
ASSIQLLPYEQY
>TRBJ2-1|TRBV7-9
ASSFSGLARAYNEQF
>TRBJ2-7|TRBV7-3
ASSPLTGGGEQY
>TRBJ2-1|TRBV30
AWAMGAGEYNEQF
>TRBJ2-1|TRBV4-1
ASEPGLEAYNEQF
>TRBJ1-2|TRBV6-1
ASSEPGPDLEGNYGYT
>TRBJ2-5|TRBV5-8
ASSPHGYPGETQY
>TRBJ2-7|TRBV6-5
ASSPGGGSSYEQY
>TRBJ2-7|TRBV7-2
ASSLWLAGGEQY
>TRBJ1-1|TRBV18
ASSPPAAGHEAF
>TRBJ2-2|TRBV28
ASSNTGSTGELF
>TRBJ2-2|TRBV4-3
ASSQSEGTGELF